A selection of T cell receptor beta chains follows, all from one sample in a study of T cells in Graves' hyperthyroidism and ophthalmopathy. TCRdb called the multiplex PCR reads again in MiXCR, with one record for every CDR3 protein. The profile shows approximately 690,000 distinct CDR3 sequences, roughly 15% of them singletons. Sequencing used blood. These receptors were taken from a woman in her forties or fifties with Graves' ophthalmopathy. The CDR3 runs from the conserved cysteine through the conserved F or W. The order of the fields is V gene, CDR3 length, CDR3 protein.

>TRBV15|17
CATSKPGAGANTGELFF
>TRBV6-1|15
CASSDLGAGTGELFF
>TRBV11-2|14
CASSWGRSTGELFF
>TRBV5-6|16
CASSSRLVTYNSPLHF
>TRBV18|14
CASSPKLGAETQYF
>TRBV18|15
CASSTGGAGANVLTF
>TRBV28|12
CASSSLGSGYTF
>TRBV20-1|14
CSAPSGGDNSPLHF
>TRBV2|14
CASRRSQTNTEAFF
>TRBV10-3|17
CAISETKTGMGTGELFF
>TRBV13|16
CASSKTSGRAPDTQYF
>TRBV11-2|14
CASSLAGLGNEQFF
>TRBV5-1|17
CASSFRTSGNIRYEQYF
>TRBV24-1|18
CATSLGRNTVPPYNEQFF
>TRBV12-3/TRBV12-4|14
CASTPRLVAGELFF
>TRBV7-9|15
CASSSASGMNTEAFF
>TRBV28|15
CASPPSGSGSNEQFF
>TRBV7-9|17
CASSRLGSSGEDQPQHF
>TRBV5-1|14
CASSSGTGELGYTF
>TRBV7-2|12
CASSRYNQPQHF
>TRBV19|17
CASSISLLGTEDYEQYF
>TRBV27|16
CASSLTGGGISYGYTF
>TRBV20-1|14
CSARDPEKHNEQFF
>TRBV7-6|15
CASSPPDRGRYEQYF
>TRBV5-6|15
CASSLGSENTGELFF
>TRBV5-1|15
CASSLWGLADNEQFF
>TRBV15|13
CATSREIYNEQFF
>TRBV6-1|16
CASSLQLAGYTGELFF
>TRBV6-1|20
CASSPQPASGRASSYNEQFF
>TRBV20-1|14
CSAIIAGNTDTQYF
>TRBV28|17
CASSYSLAGRGTDTQYF
>TRBV5-4|13
CAAQREAADTQYF
>TRBV12-3/TRBV12-4|12
CASSLMRGEQYF
>TRBV20-1|15
CSARVGQGAFNEQFF
>TRBV12-3/TRBV12-4|14
CASTPGSLTDTQYF
>TRBV30|14
CAWSMILMNTEAFF
>TRBV28|18
CASSLTGTGRGMNTEAFF
>TRBV12-3/TRBV12-4|18
CASSRGTGGTNSNQPQHF
>TRBV10-2|15
CASSDEVVGANVLTF
>TRBV29-1|14
CSGLTGVRYNEQFF
>TRBV2|17
CASRTGTSGRAIDTQYF
>TRBV6-1|15
CASSLPGHPNTEAFF
>TRBV12-3/TRBV12-4|15
CASSPHSSRNEKLFF
>TRBV7-6|15
CASSLEGGQGSEAFF
>TRBV20-1|15
CSARVAGTSTDTQYF
>TRBV6-1|14
CASSEIGKNTEAFF
>TRBV6-1|15
CASSIQGAQHEKLFF
>TRBV7-3|15
CASSPSGRSDNEQFF
>TRBV20-1|12
CSAHTGFTEAFF
>TRBV19|15
CASKDSPAGNSPLHF